Below are 20 T cell receptor beta chains sequenced from a single sample in a study of early T cells in non-severe SARS-CoV-2 infection. TCRdb reanalysed the 5' RACE reads using MiXCR and keeps one entry per CDR3 protein. The sample shows 45,000 to 55,000 distinct CDR3 sequences, approximately 6.2% of them seen only once. Sequencing was carried out using whole blood. The receptor source for this set is an adult who was a healthcare worker with PCR-confirmed SARS-CoV-2 infection or an uninfected control (not recorded which).

J is TRBJ2-7 and V is TRBV29-1, with D perhaps being TRBD1 or TRBD2 (5 bases each). V was cut by 4 bases and J by 2 bases, with 15 bases left in between. Looked up from germline, CDR1 is SQVTM and CDR2 is ANQGSEA. The CDR3 has 14 amino acids. The DNA of the CDR3 is TGCAGCGTTGGCGCCGGGGCAGGGACCTACGAGCAGTACTTC. Protein: CSVGAGAGTYEQYF.

The table lists this clonotype with a few counts. V is TRBV29-1 and J is TRBJ2-2; D gene ambiguous. From germline, CDR1 is SQVTM and CDR2 ANQGSEA. CDR3 size: 12 residues. V was cut by 3 bases and J by 6 bases, with 8 bases left in between. CDR3 coding DNA: TGCAGCGTTGAGCCTGGGCCCGGGGAGCTGTTTTTT. Residues: CSVEPGPGELFF.

A few counts support this clonotype. DNA for the CDR3: TGTGCCAGCAGCCTGTCCGGGGGGGTGTACTACGAGCAGTACTTC. Protein product: CASSLSGGVYYEQYF. This rearrangement joins TRBV28 to TRBJ2-7, with 8 bases that match TRBD2. Trimming took 6 bases from V and 3 from J; bases not matched to a gene: 10. Germline CDR1 MDHEN, CDR2 SYDVKM. The CDR3 is 15 residues long. Full variable domain (remainder filled in from reference TRBV28 and TRBJ2-7): DVKVTQSSRYLVKRTGEKVFLECVQDMDHENMFWYRQDPGLGLRLIYFSYDVKMKEKGDIPEGYSVSREKKERFSLILESASTNQTSMYLCASSLSGGVYYEQYFGPGTRLTVT.

Concerning this clonotype: A much larger clone differs by one base, so this may be a read error. The chain links TRBV20-1 to TRBJ2-2; a weak D match, TRBD1 (6 bases). V was pared by 6 bases and J by 6 bases, with 20 bases between. The germline V gene encodes CDR1 DFQATT and CDR2 SNEGSKA (reference sequence). This CDR3 has 15 amino acids. This chain's CDR3 is CSANLGARFSGELFF. DNA for the CDR3: TGCAGTGCAAATCTGGGGGCGCGATTTTCCGGGGAGCTGTTTTTT.

In this sample, this clonotype turned up many times. The chain's CDR3 is CSAAGGGSNQPQHF. The CDR3 nucleotides read TGCAGTGCCGCCGGGGGGGGTAGCAATCAGCCCCAGCATTTT. The chain recombines TRBV20-1 with TRBJ1-5; D is possibly TRBD1 (5 bases). With 6 bases removed from V and 0 bases from J, the gap between germline ends came to 12 bases. This CDR3 contains 14 residues. CDR1 DFQATT and CDR2 SNEGSKA come from the germline V gene (reference sequence).

In this sample, this clonotype turned up many times. The chain employs TRBV10-1 and TRBJ2-2, with D uncertain. The CDR3 sequence is 13 residues long. The V end lost 10 bases, the J end lost 0 bases, and 9 bases lay between the germline ends. Germline V gives CDR1 WNHNN, CDR2 SYGVQD (reference sequence). As DNA, the CDR3 is TGCGCCACCAGGCGTTCGAACACCGGGGAGCTGTTTTTT. This encodes CATRRSNTGELFF.

The rearrangement uses TRBV27 and TRBJ1-2; 8 bases are a match to TRBD1. The length of the CDR3 is 14 residues. Germline V gene lookup returns CDR1 MNHEY and CDR2 SMNVEV (reference sequence). V gave up 10 bases and J gave up 7 bases; unmatched junction bases: 14. The CDR3 here is CATQKDRAGGGYTF. The CDR3 DNA follows: TGTGCCACCCAAAAGGACAGGGCGGGGGGTGGCTACACCTTC.

This rearrangement joins TRBV6-6 to TRBJ1-1; D is undetermined. Germline values: CDR1 MNHNY, CDR2 SVGAGI (reference sequence). The V end lost 6 bases, the J end lost 2 bases, and 16 bases lay between the germline ends. The CDR3 runs 15 residues. For the CDR3, the DNA is TGTGCCAGCAGACCCGTCAGGCGGTATAACACTGAAGCTTTCTTT. Its protein product is CASRPVRRYNTEAFF.

In this sample, this clonotype turned up many times. V is TRBV20-1 and J is TRBJ2-3; 8 nucleotides align to TRBD2. Germline CDR1 and CDR2: DFQATT and SNEGSKA (reference sequence). V shed 1 base, J shed 7 bases, and the junction held 13 bases outside the gene matches. This CDR3 has 16 amino acids. In DNA form, the CDR3 reads TGCAGTGCTAGAGTTCTATGGGCGGGGGGCTTGTATACGCAGTATTTT. It specifies CSARVLWAGGLYTQYF.

The chain employs TRBV6-2 or TRBV6-3 and TRBJ2-1, with a possible D match to TRBD1 (6 bases). This CDR3 is built from 16 residues. With 5 bases removed from V and 4 bases from J, the gap between germline ends came to 18 bases. Germline-derived CDR1 and CDR2 are MNHEY and SVGEGT. The CDR3 is CASSHQGSSTYNEQFF. In DNA form, the CDR3 reads TGTGCCAGCAGTCATCAGGGGTCCTCAACATACAATGAGCAGTTCTTC.

On this clonotype itself: Possible read error: a much larger clone is one base away. The chain carries TRBV15 and TRBJ1-1; D ambiguous. The CDR3 has 15 residues. Per the germline V gene, CDR1 is LNHNV and CDR2 is YYDKDF (reference sequence). The CDR3 nucleotides are TGTGTCACCAGCAGGAGGTCACACACGAACACTGAAGCTTTCTTT. Amino acid sequence: CVTSRRSHTNTEAFF. The full variable domain, in which reference TRBV15 and TRBJ1-1 provide the parts outside the CDR3, is DAMVIQNPRYQVTQFGKPVTLSCSQTLNHNVMYWYQQKSSQAPKLLFHYYDKDFNNEADTPDNFQSRRPNTSFCFLDIRSPGLGDTAMYLCVTSRRSHTNTEAFFGQGTRLTVV.

This clonotype was picked up many times. The CDR3 DNA is TGCAGCGCCGGACCAACCCCTTCTAACTATGGCTACACCTTC. Residues: CSAGPTPSNYGYTF. The rearrangement links TRBV29-1 to TRBJ1-2; D unclear. Germline V gene data show CDR1 as SQVTM and CDR2 as ANQGSEA. The CDR3 totals 14 residues. Between the trimmed V and J ends, which lost 7 bases and 0 bases, there was a span of 15 bases.

This clonotype has just a few counts. The V and J genes are TRBV28 and TRBJ1-6; 7 nucleotides align to TRBD1. Germline V gene lookup returns CDR1 MDHEN and CDR2 SYDVKM. Losses at the gene ends were 5 bases for V and 7 bases for J; bases not matched to a gene: 11. The CDR3 runs 16 residues. This chain's CDR3 is CASSNQGGGRNSPLHF. The CDR3 DNA follows: TGTGCCAGCAGTAACCAGGGGGGTGGCAGGAATTCACCCCTCCACTTT. Full variable domain (rest looked up from reference TRBV28 and TRBJ1-6): DVKVTQSSRYLVKRTGEKVFLECVQDMDHENMFWYRQDPGLGLRLIYFSYDVKMKEKGDIPEGYSVSREKKERFSLILESASTNQTSMYLCASSNQGGGRNSPLHFGNGTRLTVT.

This clonotype came up many times. CDR3 amino acids: CASSLGHPTPLHF. For the CDR3, the DNA is TGTGCCAGCAGCCTAGGGCACCCGACACCCCTCCACTTT. The rearrangement joins TRBV12-3 or TRBV12-4 to TRBJ1-6; D is undetermined. The ends were cut back, 6 bases at V and 11 bases at J, with 14 bases in the middle. The length of the CDR3 is 13 residues.

This clonotype was recorded many times. This chain connects TRBV11-2 to TRBJ2-3; 8 nucleotides match TRBD1. The CDR3 runs to 15 residues. CDR1 and CDR2 (germline): SGHAT, FQNNGV. The V gene end was trimmed by 4 bases and the J gene end by 8 bases; junction bases not matched to a gene: 11. The CDR3 region is CASSSIRTGYPTQYF. The CDR3 DNA is TGTGCCAGCAGCTCGATTCGGACAGGGTATCCTACGCAGTATTTT.

The sample holds many counts of this clonotype. V is TRBV20-1 and J is TRBJ1-2, with D possibly being TRBD1 (5 bases). Germline CDR1 reads DFQATT; CDR2 reads SNEGSKA (reference sequence). The CDR3 is 16 residues long. Trimming removed 0 bases from V and 2 bases from J, with 16 bases in between. As DNA, the CDR3 is TGCAGTGCTAGAGATGGGGCTCGGGGACCCAACTATGGCTACACCTTC. Translated, it gives CSARDGARGPNYGYTF.

This clonotype came up many times. The genes are TRBV27 and TRBJ1-4, with 8 bases that match TRBD1. The length of the CDR3 is 12 residues. J was trimmed by 10 bases and V by 4 bases; bases with no gene match: 2. The germline V gene encodes CDR1 MNHEY and CDR2 SMNVEV (reference sequence). The DNA for the CDR3 is TGTGCCAGCAGTTCAGGGGGCAGAAAACTGTTTTTT. It is translated as CASSSGGRKLFF.

This clonotype was counted many times. V usage is TRBV27 and J usage is TRBJ2-7; 8 bases line up with TRBD1. CDR3 size: 15 residues. The junction had 7 bases not matched to a gene; V was cut back by 4 bases and J by 2 bases. From germline, CDR1 is MNHEY and CDR2 SMNVEV (reference sequence). Here the CDR3 reads CASSSGQGPPYEQYF. The CDR3 DNA reads TGTGCCAGCAGTTCTGGACAGGGCCCGCCCTACGAGCAGTACTTC.

This clonotype was found many times. The gene calls are TRBV28 and TRBJ1-5; D ambiguous. Trimming left V 3 bases short and J 6 bases short, with 18 bases between. Germline loops: CDR1 MDHEN, CDR2 SYDVKM. The CDR3 is 16 residues long. The CDR3 nucleotides are TGTGCCAGCAGTTTCGTTAAGGCTTTAAGCGGTCAGCCCCAGCATTTT. Its protein product is CASSFVKALSGQPQHF.

This clonotype was seen more than once but under ten times. This chain uses TRBV4-1 with TRBJ2-3; 11 nucleotides match TRBD2. This CDR3 region has 15 residues. In germline, CDR1 is MGHRA, CDR2 YSYEKL. V lost 5 bases and J lost 5; bases outside the gene matches: 6. CDR3 in amino acids: CASSFSGGAGDTQYF. The CDR3 region has the DNA TGCGCCAGCAGCTTTAGCGGGGGGGCAGGAGATACGCAGTATTTT.